Included here is one TCR beta chain sequence, with context. Its target is not known. In germline, CDR1 is SGHTA, CDR2 FQGNSA. The CDR3 runs to 12 residues. The germline V and J ends were trimmed by 5 bases and 13 bases, with 17 bases remaining between them. The data were obtained in a study of human versus mouse CDR3 diversity and MHC coevolution. Whole-study context: Valid reads per sample ranged from roughly 5.5 x 10^6 to 1.7 x 10^7.

General study points: In humans, T-cell selection involved roughly six MHC II alleles. Human CDR3s averaged more deletions and insertions than mouse CDR3s.

Sequencing was performed with immunoSEQ multiplex PCR; in TCRdb, only in-frame clones are kept and a portion is missing. The sample carries about 81,000 clones, roughly 95% recorded once. Sorting isolated naive CD4 T cells lacking CD45RO and expressing CD62L. The chain employs TRBV7-2 and TRBJ1-2, with a tentative D call TRBD1 (5 bases). Sample: naive CD4+ T cells from blood. The subset here: CD45RO-negative CD62L-positive naive CD4 T cells. This TCR came from a person aged 25 to 69 in good health. The CDR3 reads CASSPGDFFSTF. The CDR3 coding sequence is TGTGCCAGCAGCCCCGGGGACTTTTTCTCCACCTTC.